Shown below are 27 T cell receptor beta chains from a single sample sequenced in a study of blood T cell repertoires in COVID-19. Assay: immunoSEQ multiplex PCR; the TCRdb copy retains only in-frame clones and omits some. The sample has about 130,000 clones, about nine tenths seen once. Sequenced input: peripheral blood. These receptors were obtained from a woman in her 70s with COVID-19, enrolled during active disease.

This clone was seen once. This rearrangement joins TRBV18 to TRBJ1-6, with a tentative D call TRBD1 (6 bases). The V gene's germline CDR1 is KGHSH and CDR2 LQKENI. This CDR3 comprises 14 residues. Trimming removed 5 bases at V and 8 bases at J, with 13 bases between. In nucleotides, the CDR3 is TGTGCCAGCTCATTCTATGGGGGCGATTCACCCCTCCACTTT. Its protein is CASSFYGGDSPLHF.

The chain employs TRBV30 and TRBJ2-1; a possible D gene is TRBD2 (5 bases). Per the germline V gene, CDR1 is GTSNPN and CDR2 is SVGIG (reference sequence). V was pared by 2 bases and J by 0 bases, with 17 bases between. The CDR3 spans 17 residues. Written as DNA, the CDR3 is TGTGCCTGGAGTTTTCGGACTCTTACGAGCTCCTACAATGAGCAGTTCTTC. This codes for CAWSFRTLTSSYNEQFF. Based on the CDR3 plus reference TRBV30 and TRBJ2-1, the full variable domain is SQTIHQWPATLVQPVGSPLSLECTVEGTSNPNLYWYRQAAGRGLQLLFYSVGIGQISSEVPQNLSASRPQDRQFILSSKKLLLSDSGFYLCAWSFRTLTSSYNEQFFGPGTRLTVL.

This clone has a single count. The chain recombines TRBV30 with TRBJ1-1; unclear D gene. The germline V and J ends were trimmed by 2 bases and 0 bases, with 7 bases remaining between them. In germline, CDR1 is GTSNPN, CDR2 SVGIG (reference sequence). The CDR3 runs to 13 residues. The CDR3 protein is CAWSSGLNTEAFF. The CDR3 region has the DNA TGTGCCTGGAGTTCAGGCCTGAACACTGAAGCTTTCTTT.

This clone was observed a handful of times. CDR3 residues: CASSEISREKFF. CDR3 nucleotide sequence: TGTGCCAGCAGTGAGATTTCACGGGAGAAGTTCTTC. The rearrangement joins TRBV2 to TRBJ2-1; a weak D match, TRBD2 (6 bases). Germline CDR1 is SNHLY and CDR2 is FYNNEI. V dropped 3 bases and J dropped 14 bases, with 14 bases sitting between them. The CDR3 is made up of 12 amino acids.

V gene TRBV6-2 or TRBV6-3 combines with J gene TRBJ1-6, with D possibly being TRBD1 (6 bases). Looked up from germline, CDR1 is MNHEY and CDR2 is SVGEGT. V lost 0 bases to trimming and J lost 8 bases, with 11 bases between them. CDR3 length: 15 amino acids. The CDR3 DNA follows: TGTGCCAGCAGTTACTCGTCGCAGGGGCATTCACCCCTCCACTTT. As protein: CASSYSSQGHSPLHF.

This chain uses TRBV6-4 with TRBJ2-3; D uncertain. Trimming stripped 6 bases from V and 4 bases from J, with 14 bases between. The CDR3 loop spans 14 amino acids. Germline CDR1 and CDR2: MRHNA and SNTAGT. The DNA for the CDR3 is TGTGCCAGCAGGCCCGCTCCAAGCGCAGATACGCAGTATTTT. Its translation: CASRPAPSADTQYF.

The chain joins TRBV19 to TRBJ2-4; D is uncertain. CDR1 LNHDA and CDR2 SQIVND come from the germline V gene (reference sequence). V was trimmed by 1 base and J by 0 bases, leaving 7 bases between them. The CDR3 is 15 residues long. The CDR3 spells CASSIGPLAKNIQYF. CDR3 nucleotide sequence: TGTGCCAGTAGTATAGGTCCCTTAGCCAAAAACATTCAGTACTTC.

V is TRBV19 and J is TRBJ1-2; 9 positions agree with TRBD1. CDR3 length equals 16 residues. CDR1 and CDR2 (germline): LNHDA, SQIVND (reference sequence). The ends lost 5 bases at V and 6 bases at J; junction bases unmatched: 13. The CDR3 region is CASSQPPGQGLDGYTF. As DNA, the CDR3 is TGTGCCAGTAGTCAGCCCCCGGGACAGGGTTTGGATGGCTACACCTTC. The whole variable domain, remainder taken from reference TRBV19 and TRBJ1-2, is DGGITQSPKYLFRKEGQNVTLSCEQNLNHDAMYWYRQDPGQGLRLIYYSQIVNDFQKGDIAEGYSVSREKKESFPLTVTSAQKNPTAFYLCASSQPPGQGLDGYTFGSGTRLTVV.

This clone is a singleton in its sample. The rearrangement joins TRBV18 to TRBJ2-1; the match to TRBD2 covers 12 bases. Looked up from germline, CDR1 is KGHSH and CDR2 is LQKENI. The trim removed 1 base at V and 7 bases at J, leaving 5 bases unmatched. The CDR3 has 16 amino acids. The CDR3: CASSPRLAGGWNEQFF. The DNA for the CDR3 is TGTGCCAGCTCACCACGGCTAGCGGGGGGGTGGAATGAGCAGTTCTTC.

This clone was seen once. This chain uses TRBV5-1 with TRBJ1-1, with D maybe TRBD1 (6 bases). The CDR3 length is 15 residues. From germline, CDR1 is SGHRS and CDR2 YFSETQ. V was trimmed by 4 bases and J by 1 base, leaving 14 bases between them. The CDR3, as DNA: TGCGCCAGCAGCCCACGACAGGTAGGGAACACTGAAGCTTTCTTT. This gives the protein CASSPRQVGNTEAFF.

The DNA for the CDR3 is TGCAGCGTTGATACCGGGAACACCGGGGAGCTGTTTTTT. It yields the protein CSVDTGNTGELFF. The V call is TRBV29-1, the J call TRBJ2-2; no clear D gene. V lost 3 bases to trimming and J lost 1 base, with 6 bases between them. CDR1 and CDR2 (germline): SQVTM, ANQGSEA. CDR3 length: 13 residues.

V usage is TRBV19 and J usage is TRBJ1-4; D perhaps matches TRBD1 (6 bases). The V gene's germline CDR1 is LNHDA and CDR2 SQIVND (reference sequence). V dropped 5 bases and J dropped 1 base, with 11 bases sitting between them. There are 15 residues in the CDR3. The CDR3, as DNA: TGTGCCAGTAGTCCCGGCAGGGGAACTAATGAAAAACTGTTTTTT. Translated, it gives CASSPGRGTNEKLFF.

The chain links TRBV19 to TRBJ1-4; D is ambiguous. CDR3 size: 12 residues. The V end lost 9 bases, the J end lost 8 bases, and 13 bases lay between the germline ends. Germline V gene sequence: CDR1 LNHDA, CDR2 SQIVND (reference sequence). The CDR3 DNA follows: TGTGCCAGCCGACGGGGTGTGGAAAAACTGTTTTTT. It is translated as CASRRGVEKLFF.

The chain combines TRBV6-1 with TRBJ2-3; 10 positions match TRBD2. CDR1 and CDR2 (germline): MNHNS, SASEGT. This CDR3 has 17 amino acids. Trimming cost V 2 bases and J 5 bases; bases outside gene matches: 10. The CDR3 nucleotides are TGTGCCAGCAGTGAATTAATAGCGGGGGGTAGAGAAGATACGCAGTATTTT. Its protein is CASSELIAGGREDTQYF.

The V gene is TRBV28, the J gene TRBJ2-3; the D gene is possibly TRBD1 (6 bases). This CDR3 is built from 14 residues. CDR1 is MDHEN, CDR2 SYDVKM, per germline. Trimming removed 6 bases at V and 4 bases at J, with 14 bases between. The CDR3, as DNA: TGTGCCAGCAGCCCCCCGGACAGTTCAGATACGCAGTATTTT. This encodes CASSPPDSSDTQYF.

About this clone: One end of the junction fails to match germline, which may point to a read error. This rearrangement joins TRBV11-1 to TRBJ1-5, with D unresolved. The CDR3 length is 16 residues. Germline V lookup: CDR1 SGHAT, CDR2 FQDESV (reference sequence). The CDR3 nucleotides are TGTGCCAGCAGCTCGCAGGTATGTTTAGGCAATCAGCTCCAGCATTTT. This codes for CASSSQVCLGNQLQHF.

The rearrangement links TRBV10-3 to TRBJ1-2; D remains unclear. The germline V gene has CDR1 ENHRY and CDR2 SYGVKD. Trimming pared 6 bases from V and 7 bases from J, leaving 18 bases between. The CDR3 runs 14 residues. The CDR3 region is CAISPVGGRSGYTF. Written as DNA, the CDR3 is TGTGCCATCAGCCCCGTGGGAGGTCGGTCTGGCTACACCTTC.

V is TRBV5-1 and J is TRBJ2-3, with D maybe TRBD2 (7 bases). Germline V gene lookup returns CDR1 SGHRS and CDR2 YFSETQ. The V gene lost 1 base and the J gene lost 1 base, with 10 bases spanning the gap. CDR3 size: 15 residues. The CDR3 here is CASSLRGGRTDTQYF. For the CDR3, the DNA is TGCGCCAGCAGCTTGAGGGGGGGACGCACAGATACGCAGTATTTT.

The chain employs TRBV5-1 and TRBJ2-5; 8 positions match TRBD1. Germline lookup yields CDR1 SGHRS and CDR2 YFSETQ. The V gene end was trimmed by 1 base and the J gene end by 4 bases; junction bases not matched to a gene: 9. The CDR3 spans 16 residues. CDR3 coding DNA: TGCGCCAGCAGCTTGTCCAGGGGGCTCGGGGTAGAGACCCAGTACTTC. Protein sequence: CASSLSRGLGVETQYF.

The chain has TRBV10-3 and TRBJ1-1, with no clear D. V was trimmed by 6 bases and J by 4 bases, leaving 12 bases between them. Germline V gene sequence: CDR1 ENHRY, CDR2 SYGVKD. This CDR3 spans 13 amino acids. The CDR3 sequence: CAIRLEVGTEAFF. Written as DNA, the CDR3 is TGTGCCATCAGACTCGAGGTGGGCACTGAAGCTTTCTTT.

The chain joins TRBV28 to TRBJ2-1; no reliable D call. Trimming took 3 bases from V and 3 from J, leaving 3 bases between them. The CDR3 loop spans 12 amino acids. The germline CDR1 and CDR2 sequences are MDHEN and SYDVKM. The CDR3 DNA reads as TGTGCCAGCAGTTTGCGCTACAATGAGCAGTTCTTC. Translating it yields CASSLRYNEQFF.

This rearrangement joins TRBV19 to TRBJ1-1; 8 bases map to TRBD1. Germline lookup yields CDR1 LNHDA and CDR2 SQIVND (reference sequence). The J segment lost 8 bases and the V segment lost 5 bases, leaving 7 bases of the junction unmatched. The CDR3 spans 13 residues. The CDR3 loop reads CASSATGAVEAFF. The DNA for the CDR3 is TGTGCCAGTAGTGCGACAGGGGCAGTCGAAGCTTTCTTT.

The chain recombines TRBV6-5 with TRBJ2-2, with TRBD1 identical over 7 bases. Germline V lookup: CDR1 MNHEY, CDR2 SVGAGI. Losses at the gene ends were 8 bases for V and 6 bases for J; bases not matched to a gene: 6. This CDR3 has 13 residues. The DNA for the CDR3 is TGTGCCAGCGAAGGGGGCGAACCCGGGGAGCTGTTTTTT. Translating gives CASEGGEPGELFF.

The chain uses TRBV7-2 and TRBJ1-3; D unclear. This CDR3 has 14 residues. Per the germline V gene, CDR1 is SGHTA and CDR2 is FQGNSA. Trimming took off 4 bases at V and 13 bases at J, with 20 bases between the two ends. CDR3 bases: TGTGCCAGCAGCTCCCCCCAATCTCCCGCGAAAATATATTTT. Its protein is CASSSPQSPAKIYF.

V and J are TRBV9 and TRBJ2-2, with 8 bases matching TRBD1. The CDR3 sequence is 14 residues long. Germline CDR1 is SGDLS and CDR2 is YYNGEE. Losses at the gene ends were 4 bases for V and 5 bases for J; bases not matched to a gene: 4. The CDR3 region is CASSPGGRTGELFF. In DNA form, the CDR3 reads TGTGCCAGCAGCCCAGGGGGCCGGACCGGGGAGCTGTTTTTT.

The rearrangement joins TRBV2 to TRBJ1-4, with 7 bases lining up with TRBD1. V was pared by 6 bases and J by 12 bases, with 4 bases of the junction left unmatched. The V gene's germline CDR1 is SNHLY and CDR2 FYNNEI. This CDR3 is built from 11 residues. The CDR3 nucleotides are TGTGCCAGCAGAGGGACAGCCGAACTGTTTTTT. It specifies CASRGTAELFF.

The rearrangement links TRBV28 to TRBJ1-6; 11 bases line up with TRBD1. The CDR3 is 15 residues long. Germline V gene lookup returns CDR1 MDHEN and CDR2 SYDVKM. Losses at the gene ends were 5 bases for V and 8 bases for J; bases not matched to a gene: 5. The CDR3 sequence is CASSGGQGAYSPLHF. The CDR3 region has the DNA TGTGCCAGCAGTGGAGGACAGGGGGCTTATTCACCCCTCCACTTT.